This TCR beta chain was identified in a study of T cells after yellow fever vaccination. Regarding the study as a whole: Reappearance after the booster was seen for most primary-vaccination clones, at about 95% CD4 and about 90% CD8.

TCRdb reprocessed the 5' RACE reads with MiXCR, giving one entry per CDR3 protein. Of some 250,000 distinct CDR3 sequences in the sample, about 3.5% were seen once. Germline V gene data show CDR1 as ENHRY and CDR2 as SYGVKD. This CDR3 region has 16 residues. V was pared by 0 bases and J by 0 bases, with 11 bases between. The table lists this clonotype with many counts. What it binds is unknown. This chain links TRBV10-3 with TRBJ1-1, with unresolved D. This sequence was found in a young man who received the YFV17D yellow fever vaccine. Sequenced material: PBMCs, taken 15 days after the yellow fever booster vaccination. CDR3 bases: TGTGCCATCAGTGAGTCGAGAACAGCCCTGAACACTGAAGCTTTCTTT. Amino acid sequence: CAISESRTALNTEAFF.